The 3 T cell receptor beta chains listed next were all sequenced from one sample in a study of blood T cell repertoires in COVID-19. TCRdb keeps only in-frame clones here, not all; method: immunoSEQ multiplex PCR. The sample records about 190,000 clones, 89% being singletons. The sequencing sample was made of peripheral blood. The source of these receptors is a man in his forties or fifties with acute or convalescent COVID-19.

This rearrangement joins TRBV13 to TRBJ2-1, with 8 nucleotides matching TRBD2. J was trimmed by 5 bases and V by 8 bases; bases with no gene match: 11. The CDR3 totals 15 residues. Germline loops: CDR1 PRHDT, CDR2 FYEKMQ (reference sequence). The CDR3 sequence: CASAASGSYHNEQFF. CDR3 DNA: TGTGCCAGCGCAGCTAGCGGGTCCTACCACAATGAGCAGTTCTTC.

The J gene is TRBJ2-5, the V gene TRBV30, with 7 bases identical to TRBD1. Germline loops: CDR1 GTSNPN, CDR2 SVGIG (reference sequence). This CDR3 region has 12 residues. V lost 8 bases and J lost 11; bases outside the gene matches: 14. The CDR3 here is CAGLTGSGRQYF. The CDR3 DNA reads TGTGCCGGACTGACAGGGAGCGGAAGGCAGTACTTC. Together with reference TRBV30 and TRBJ2-5, the CDR3 gives the full variable domain: SQTIHQWPATLVQPVGSPLSLECTVEGTSNPNLYWYRQAAGRGLQLLFYSVGIGQISSEVPQNLSASRPQDRQFILSSKKLLLSDSGFYLCAGLTGSGRQYFGPGTRLLVL.

The gene calls are TRBV7-9 and TRBJ1-1; no reliable D call. V was shortened by 1 base and J by 4 bases, with 10 bases between the two germline ends. The CDR3 is made up of 14 amino acids. Germline V CDR1 and CDR2: SEHNR, FQNEAQ (reference sequence). CDR3 residues: CASSLGSGITEAFF. The CDR3 DNA follows: TGTGCCAGCAGCTTAGGGAGTGGAATCACTGAAGCTTTCTTT. The full variable domain, with the rest looked up from reference TRBV7-9 and TRBJ1-1, is DTGVSQNPRHKITKRGQNVTFRCDPISEHNRLYWYRQTLGQGPEFLTYFQNEAQLEKSRLLSDRFSAERPKGSFSTLEIQRTEQGDSAMYLCASSLGSGITEAFFGQGTRLTVV.